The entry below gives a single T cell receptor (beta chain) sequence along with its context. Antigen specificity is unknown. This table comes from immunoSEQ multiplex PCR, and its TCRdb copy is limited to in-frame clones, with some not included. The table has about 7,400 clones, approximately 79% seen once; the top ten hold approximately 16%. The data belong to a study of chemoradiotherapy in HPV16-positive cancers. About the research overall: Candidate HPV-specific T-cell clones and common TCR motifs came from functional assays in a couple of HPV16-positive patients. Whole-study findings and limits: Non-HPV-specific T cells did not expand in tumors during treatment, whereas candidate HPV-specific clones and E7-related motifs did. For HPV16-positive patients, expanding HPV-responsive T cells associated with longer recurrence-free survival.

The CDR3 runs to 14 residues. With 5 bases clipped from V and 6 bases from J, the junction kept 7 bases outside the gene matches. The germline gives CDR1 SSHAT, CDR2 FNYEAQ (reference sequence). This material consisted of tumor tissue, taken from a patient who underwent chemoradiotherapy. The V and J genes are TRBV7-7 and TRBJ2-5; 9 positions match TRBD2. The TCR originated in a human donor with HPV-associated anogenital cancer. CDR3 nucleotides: TGTGCCAGCAGCCCTGGACTAGCGAAGCAGACCCAGTACTTC. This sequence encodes CASSPGLAKQTQYF.